Detailed here is one T cell receptor beta chain. This sample is part of a study of blood T cell repertoires in COVID-19. Looking at the study overall: Samples taken during acute and convalescent COVID-19 were collected in the United States, Italy and Spain. The cDNA or gDNA used as material had been derived from T cells, B-cell-depleted T cells, or PBMCs.

Original handling: From reference gene primer amplification, estimates of nucleated cell counts were derived. Clones were read by immunoSEQ multiplex PCR, and TCRdb kept only the in-frame ones, dropping some. Clone size and V and J calls were adopted from that table, with D and trimming inferred from the DNA. Of approximately 190,000 clones in the sample, 65% to 90% are singletons; the top ten hold about 6%. Germline CDR1 and CDR2: SGHVS and FNYEAQ. V was clipped by 4 bases and J by 3 bases, with 11 bases between them. This CDR3 region has 14 residues. This clonotype was obtained from a man older than 75 with acute or convalescent COVID-19. The sequenced sample was peripheral blood. V gene TRBV7-6 combines with J gene TRBJ2-3, with D possibly matching TRBD1 (6 bases). The CDR3 loop reads CASSSRQGTDTQYF. As DNA, the CDR3 is TGTGCCAGCAGCTCCCGTCAGGGGACAGATACGCAGTATTTT.